The 22 T cell receptor beta chains listed next were all sequenced from one sample in a study of control samples from healthy donors and cancer patients. Profiled with immunoSEQ multiplex PCR; TCRdb holds only in-frame clones, not every one. The sample consists of about 120,000 clones, around 87% of them appearing once. Sequencing was performed on PBMCs. The receptors were gathered from a woman aged 45-65 years with colorectal cancer.

V and J are TRBV19 and TRBJ2-3, with 16 bases matching TRBD2. Germline V CDR1 and CDR2: LNHDA, SQIVND (reference sequence). CDR3 length: 17 amino acids. Trimming at V came to 6 bases and at J to 1 base, leaving 4 bases not matched to a gene. DNA for the CDR3: TGTGCCAGTAGGCCCGGGACTAGCGGGAGGGGCACAGATACGCAGTATTTT. Translated, it gives CASRPGTSGRGTDTQYF.

The rearrangement joins TRBV6-5 to TRBJ1-5, with D possibly matching TRBD1 (6 bases). CDR3 length: 12 amino acids. Trimming took off 6 bases at V and 11 bases at J, with 14 bases between the two ends. Germline CDR1 is MNHEY and CDR2 is SVGAGI. The CDR3 spells CASRGDDRTQHF. The DNA of the CDR3 is TGTGCCAGCAGGGGAGATGACAGGACCCAGCATTTT.

Note on this clone: A read error may account for a junction end that differs from germline. V is TRBV7-7 and J is TRBJ2-5; TRBD2 agrees at 13 bases. Germline CDR1 is SSHAT and CDR2 is FNYEAQ (reference sequence). The CDR3 contains 17 residues. CDR3: CASSLGTSGNQQETQYF. The CDR3, as DNA: TGTGCTAGCAGCTTAGGGACTAGCGGGAATCAACAAGAGACCCAGTACTTC.

The V gene is TRBV5-1, the J gene TRBJ1-6; the match to TRBD1 covers 9 bases. From germline, CDR1 is SGHRS and CDR2 YFSETQ. J was trimmed by 6 bases and V by 4 bases; bases with no gene match: 5. The CDR3 totals 15 residues. The CDR3 DNA reads TGCGCCAGCAGCCCGGGGACAGGGCGTAATTCACCCCTCCACTTT. It yields the protein CASSPGTGRNSPLHF.

This clone was detected only once. The chain uses TRBV9 and TRBJ1-3; no definite D call. Trimming stripped 3 bases from V and 1 base from J, with 11 bases between. CDR1 and CDR2 (germline): SGDLS, YYNGEE. CDR3 size: 15 residues. The CDR3, as DNA: TGTGCCAGCAGCGCAGTTGGAAATTCTGGAAACACCATATATTTT. Protein sequence: CASSAVGNSGNTIYF.

V and J are TRBV27 and TRBJ1-4; D ambiguous. Germline values: CDR1 MNHEY, CDR2 SMNVEV (reference sequence). V was shortened by 8 bases and J by 8 bases, with 15 bases between the two germline ends. The CDR3 extends over 13 amino acids. Written as DNA, the CDR3 is TGTGCCAGCCGCAGGAGCCCCTACGAAAAACTGTTTTTT. Translating gives CASRRSPYEKLFF.

The chain has TRBV27 and TRBJ2-2, with 8 bases fitting TRBD2. This CDR3 is 15 amino acids long. Germline V gene data show CDR1 as MNHEY and CDR2 as SMNVEV (reference sequence). Trimming removed 9 bases from V and 0 bases from J; junction bases left unmatched: 6. CDR3: CASKLAVANTGELFF. DNA for the CDR3: TGTGCCAGTAAACTAGCGGTCGCGAACACCGGGGAGCTGTTTTTT.

This chain links TRBV3-1 (or the pseudogene TRBV3-2) with TRBJ1-2, with unresolved D. Germline loops: CDR1 LGHDT, CDR2 YNNKEL (reference sequence). The CDR3 spans 14 residues. The V end was cut by 0 bases, the J end by 1 base, with 6 bases between. DNA for the CDR3: TGTGCCAGCAGCCAAGATTTGAATAACTATGGCTACACCTTC. This sequence encodes CASSQDLNNYGYTF.

CDR3 sequence reads: CASSLAPGLAGNEQFF. The CDR3, as DNA: TGCGCCAGCAGCTTGGCCCCGGGACTAGCGGGAAATGAGCAGTTCTTC. The chain is built from TRBV5-1 and TRBJ2-1, with 13 bases fitting TRBD2. The CDR3 is made up of 16 amino acids. From germline, CDR1 is SGHRS and CDR2 YFSETQ. V dropped 0 bases and J dropped 7; count of bases not matched to a gene: 4.

This sequence joins TRBV11-2 and TRBJ1-3; D is unresolved. Per the germline V gene, CDR1 is SGHAT and CDR2 is FQNNGV. There are 15 residues in the CDR3. V was shortened by 5 bases and J by 0 bases, with 11 bases between the two germline ends. The CDR3 coding sequence is TGTGCCAGCAGCATTACAGCAAACTCTGGAAACACCATATATTTT. It is translated as CASSITANSGNTIYF.

V is TRBV28 and J is TRBJ2-7; perhaps TRBD2 as D (5 bases). CDR1 and CDR2 (germline): MDHEN, SYDVKM. V was pared by 2 bases and J by 2 bases, with 10 bases between. This CDR3 is built from 14 residues. The CDR3 sequence: CASSLRGPTYEQYF. As DNA, the CDR3 is TGTGCCAGCAGTTTAAGAGGGCCCACCTACGAGCAGTACTTC.

The chain links TRBV7-9 to TRBJ1-2; 9 nucleotides match TRBD1. The junction had 10 bases not matched to a gene; V was cut back by 0 bases and J by 2 bases. Germline loops: CDR1 SEHNR, CDR2 FQNEAQ (reference sequence). The CDR3 length is 18 residues. The CDR3 DNA reads as TGTGCCAGCAGCTTAGCTCGGTCCGGACAGGGGCGAAACTATGGCTACACCTTC. Residues: CASSLARSGQGRNYGYTF.

The chain couples TRBV11-2 to TRBJ1-2; tentatively, D is TRBD1 (5 bases). V lost 1 base and J 4 bases, leaving 13 bases between the germline ends. Per the germline V gene, CDR1 is SGHAT and CDR2 is FQNNGV. This CDR3 has 15 residues. The chain's CDR3 is CASSLVPGTLYGYTF. The CDR3 bases are TGTGCCAGCAGCTTAGTCCCAGGGACCCTCTATGGCTACACCTTC.

CDR3 amino acids: CAISATGGRETQYF. CDR3 bases: TGTGCCATCAGTGCGACGGGGGGGCGTGAGACCCAGTACTTC. This rearrangement joins TRBV10-3 to TRBJ2-5; 8 nucleotides line up with TRBD2. J gave up 5 bases and V 4 bases, and 6 bases lay outside the gene matches. Per germline, CDR1 ENHRY and CDR2 SYGVKD. The CDR3 has 14 residues.

This sequence joins TRBV7-3 and TRBJ2-2, with 9 bases identical to TRBD2. The germline gives CDR1 SGHTA, CDR2 FQGTGA. CDR3 length: 15 amino acids. Germline trimming cut 5 bases from V and 1 base from J; bases unmatched to any gene: 2. CDR3 region: CASSPTSGNTGELFF. CDR3 nucleotide sequence: TGTGCCAGCAGCCCGACTAGCGGGAACACCGGGGAGCTGTTTTTT.

This chain joins TRBV27 and TRBJ2-7, with 11 bases aligning to TRBD2. Per germline, CDR1 MNHEY and CDR2 SMNVEV (reference sequence). The CDR3 has 15 amino acids. Losses at the gene ends were 8 bases for V and 0 bases for J; bases not matched to a gene: 6. CDR3 bases: TGTGCCAGCCGGGGGACTAGCGGACCCTCCTACGAGCAGTACTTC. As protein: CASRGTSGPSYEQYF.

The J gene is TRBJ1-2, the V gene TRBV20-1, with D perhaps matching TRBD1 (6 bases). Germline V gene data show CDR1 as DFQATT and CDR2 as SNEGSKA (reference sequence). The CDR3 contains 13 residues. V lost 3 bases to trimming and J lost 4 bases, with 12 bases between them. CDR3 DNA: TGCAGTGCTAGTTTCCAGGGGATCTATGGCTACACCTTC. It specifies CSASFQGIYGYTF.

The chain links TRBV2 to TRBJ2-5, with 10 bases fitting TRBD2. Germline V gene lookup returns CDR1 SNHLY and CDR2 FYNNEI. The ends lost 8 bases at V and 4 bases at J; junction bases unmatched: 13. The length of the CDR3 is 16 residues. The CDR3 DNA reads as TGTGCCAGCGTCAGAGCGGGAGGGCCCTCGGGAGAGACCCAGTACTTC. This codes for CASVRAGGPSGETQYF.

This clone was detected once. The CDR3 reads CASSAGTSGNYEQYF. CDR3 coding DNA: TGTGCCAGTAGTGCAGGGACTAGCGGCAACTACGAGCAGTACTTC. This chain joins TRBV19 and TRBJ2-7; TRBD2 aligns across 11 bases. V shed 5 bases, J shed 3 bases, and the junction held 6 bases outside the gene matches. Looked up from germline, CDR1 is LNHDA and CDR2 is SQIVND (reference sequence). This CDR3 region has 15 residues.

V usage is TRBV28 and J usage is TRBJ1-1; 7 bases line up with TRBD1. This CDR3 region has 15 residues. CDR1 is MDHEN, CDR2 SYDVKM, per germline. V lost 4 bases and J lost 2; bases outside the gene matches: 7. The CDR3 region is CASSSTGTANTEAFF. The CDR3 coding sequence is TGTGCCAGCAGTTCCACCGGGACAGCTAACACTGAAGCTTTCTTT.

V gene TRBV5-1 combines with J gene TRBJ2-3, with no clear D. Germline loops: CDR1 SGHRS, CDR2 YFSETQ. The CDR3 length is 11 residues. The ends were cut back, 5 bases at V and 5 bases at J, with 6 bases in the middle. The CDR3 nucleotides are TGCGCCAGCAGGGAGCAAGATACGCAGTATTTT. It translates to CASREQDTQYF.

The rearrangement uses TRBV10-3 and TRBJ2-3, with D perhaps TRBD1 (6 bases). This CDR3 has 13 amino acids. The germline gives CDR1 ENHRY, CDR2 SYGVKD. The V end was cut by 10 bases, the J end by 3 bases, with 14 bases between. The CDR3 here is CATATQGTDTQYF. The CDR3 coding sequence is TGTGCCACCGCCACCCAGGGGACAGATACGCAGTATTTT.